These 28 T cell receptor beta chains were sequenced from one sample in a study of a mutant IDH1 vaccine in newly diagnosed glioma. Sample time point: baseline, week 1 (first vaccination visit). Treatment of the sample: pre-vaccination baseline after standard-of-care therapy. The protocol was immunoSEQ multiplex PCR, while the TCRdb copy is restricted to in-frame clones and leaves out a portion. The data hold 60,000 to 75,000 clones, with around 82% observed a single time. This specimen consisted of peripheral blood mononuclear cells (PBMCs), obtained from a glioma patient treated with radiotherapy, temozolomide or both. Receptors originate from a woman aged 18-35 years with glioma. Some clones in this sample may be carry-over from other donors' samples.

The chain uses TRBV9 and TRBJ2-7; 8 bases agree with TRBD2. The junction had 8 bases not matched to a gene; V was cut back by 4 bases and J by 2 bases. This CDR3 region has 15 residues. Looked up from germline, CDR1 is SGDLS and CDR2 is YYNGEE. CDR3 region: CASSSRTGGAYEQYF. The CDR3 DNA reads as TGTGCCAGCAGCTCAAGGACCGGGGGGGCCTACGAGCAGTACTTC.

The chain couples TRBV7-2 to TRBJ2-7; the D gene is possibly TRBD2 (5 bases). V was clipped by 5 bases and J by 2 bases, with 16 bases between them. Germline V gene lookup returns CDR1 SGHTA and CDR2 FQGNSA. The length of the CDR3 is 15 residues. CDR3 DNA: TGTGCCAGCAGCCCAGCGAGGGCTTTGCCCTACGAGCAGTACTTC. It yields the protein CASSPARALPYEQYF.

The J gene is TRBJ2-7, the V gene TRBV6-4; D possibly corresponds to TRBD1 (6 bases). Germline V lookup: CDR1 MRHNA, CDR2 SNTAGT. CDR3 size: 17 residues. Trimming removed 2 bases at V and 0 bases at J, with 17 bases between. In DNA, the CDR3 is TGTGCCAGCAGTGACGTGACTCAGGGGTCCGACTCCTACGAGCAGTACTTC. Protein product: CASSDVTQGSDSYEQYF.

This rearrangement joins TRBV5-4 to TRBJ2-7; TRBD2 matches 7 bases. V was pared by 0 bases and J by 3 bases, with 3 bases of the junction left unmatched. CDR3 size: 14 residues. CDR1 is SGHNT, CDR2 YYREEE, per germline (reference sequence). The CDR3 spells CASSLGSGVYEQYF. The CDR3 nucleotides read TGTGCCAGCAGCTTGGGGAGCGGGGTCTACGAGCAGTACTTC. The full variable domain, its missing parts supplied by reference TRBV5-4 and TRBJ2-7, is ETGVTQSPTHLIKTRGQQVTLRCSSQSGHNTVSWYQQALGQGPQFIFQYYREEENGRGNFPPRFSGLQFPNYSSELNVNALELDDSALYLCASSLGSGVYEQYFGPGTRLTVT.

This clone was counted only a few times. J is TRBJ1-1 and V is TRBV2, with 9 bases matching TRBD1. The V and J ends lost 3 bases and 12 bases, in that order; junction bases with no gene match: 5. This CDR3 comprises 12 residues. Germline loops: CDR1 SNHLY, CDR2 FYNNEI. The CDR3 loop reads CASSDDRGVTFF. CDR3 bases: TGTGCCAGCAGTGACGACAGGGGGGTAACTTTCTTT.

This rearrangement joins TRBV19 to TRBJ1-2; 7 bases line up with TRBD1. Germline V lookup: CDR1 LNHDA, CDR2 SQIVND (reference sequence). The CDR3 is 13 amino acids. Unmatched junction bases numbered 3, after V lost 4 bases and J lost 4 bases. CDR3 DNA sequence: TGTGCCAGTAGTACGGGACAGATCTATGGCTACACCTTC. This codes for CASSTGQIYGYTF.

The chain employs TRBV5-6 and TRBJ1-2; D call uncertain. Germline CDR1 is SGHDT and CDR2 is YYEEEE. V was cut by 3 bases and J by 3 bases, with 6 bases left in between. The CDR3 loop spans 12 amino acids. The CDR3 here is CASSSDYYGYTF. CDR3 nucleotides: TGTGCCAGCAGCTCGGATTACTATGGCTACACCTTC.

The chain uses TRBV11-2 and TRBJ1-2, with D possibly being TRBD1 (5 bases). CDR1 is SGHAT and CDR2 is FQNNGV in the germline V gene. Trimming removed 3 bases at V and 6 bases at J, with 14 bases between. CDR3 length equals 14 residues. The CDR3 DNA reads TGTGCCAGCAGCTTTATTGGGGGAAAAGATGGCTACACCTTC. Its translation is CASSFIGGKDGYTF.

The chain carries TRBV29-1 and TRBJ2-3; D possibly uses TRBD1 or TRBD2 (5 bases each). CDR1 is SQVTM, CDR2 ANQGSEA, per germline. CDR3 length: 14 residues. V lost 7 bases, J lost 0 bases, and 14 bases lay in between. The CDR3 DNA follows: TGCAGCGGAATCCCCGGGACCAGCACAGATACGCAGTATTTT. It codes for CSGIPGTSTDTQYF.

The V gene is TRBV6-5, the J gene TRBJ1-2; D remains ambiguous. Germline assignment: CDR1 MNHEY and CDR2 SVGAGI. This CDR3 is built from 14 residues. V lost 1 base, J lost 4 bases, and 10 bases lay in between. CDR3: CASSYLGTVYGYTF. The CDR3 coding sequence is TGTGCCAGCAGTTACTTGGGTACGGTCTATGGCTACACCTTC.

The CDR3: CASSLGLAGYEQYF. In DNA form, the CDR3 reads TGTGCCAGCAGCTTAGGGCTAGCGGGGTACGAGCAGTACTTC. This chain uses TRBV7-2 with TRBJ2-7; 9 nucleotides match TRBD2. With 1 base clipped from V and 4 bases from J, the junction kept 2 bases outside the gene matches. The CDR3 sequence is 14 residues long. Per the germline V gene, CDR1 is SGHTA and CDR2 is FQGNSA.

J is TRBJ2-3 and V is TRBV13; unclear D gene. Germline values: CDR1 PRHDT, CDR2 FYEKMQ (reference sequence). This CDR3 has 13 residues. V was pared by 5 bases and J by 2 bases, with 8 bases between. In DNA, the CDR3 is TGTGCCAGCAGCCGTTCTATCACAGATACGCAGTATTTT. Its protein product is CASSRSITDTQYF.

The J gene is TRBJ2-7, the V gene TRBV6-1; no definite D call. The V gene's germline CDR1 is MNHNS and CDR2 SASEGT. There are 13 residues in the CDR3. Trimming took 5 bases from V and 2 from J, leaving 10 bases between them. The CDR3 DNA reads as TGTGCCAGCAGTCTAGTATCACCCTACGAGCAGTACTTC. Protein: CASSLVSPYEQYF.

The CDR3 reads CRVLLDSHNEQFF. CDR3 DNA sequence: TGCAGGGTTCTGCTAGACAGCCACAATGAGCAGTTCTTC. The V call is TRBV29-1, the J call TRBJ2-1, with a tentative D call TRBD1 (5 bases). The CDR3 extends over 13 amino acids. CDR1 and CDR2 (germline): SQVTM, ANQGSEA.

The chain has TRBV7-9 and TRBJ2-3; a weak D match, TRBD2 (6 bases). Trimming cost V 8 bases and J 2 bases, with 17 bases left between them. Per the germline V gene, CDR1 is SEHNR and CDR2 is FQNEAQ (reference sequence). The CDR3 consists of 15 residues. The CDR3 spells CASSAGHHPTDTQYF. For the CDR3, the DNA is TGTGCCAGCTCGGCGGGGCATCATCCCACAGATACGCAGTATTTT. Together with reference TRBV7-9 and TRBJ2-3, the CDR3 gives the full variable domain: DTGVSQNPRHKITKRGQNVTFRCDPISEHNRLYWYRQTLGQGPEFLTYFQNEAQLEKSRLLSDRFSAERPKGSFSTLEIQRTEQGDSAMYLCASSAGHHPTDTQYFGPGTRLTVL.

The chain couples TRBV6-5 to TRBJ1-5; 7 bases are shared with TRBD1. The CDR3 extends over 13 amino acids. CDR1 is MNHEY and CDR2 is SVGAGI in the germline V gene. V gave up 6 bases and J gave up 9 bases; unmatched junction bases: 8. The CDR3 DNA reads TGTGCCAGCAGAACGACAGGGCTGGGGCCCCAGCATTTT. Its translation is CASRTTGLGPQHF.

This clone turned up a few times. The gene calls are TRBV27 and TRBJ1-1, with D uncertain. CDR3 length: 14 amino acids. Germline CDR1 and CDR2: MNHEY and SMNVEV (reference sequence). Between the trimmed V and J ends, which lost 6 bases and 0 bases, there was a span of 11 bases. In nucleotides, the CDR3 is TGTGCCAGCAGGATTATCGGCGTGAACACTGAAGCTTTCTTT. Residues: CASRIIGVNTEAFF.

The CDR3 reads CASSLAPQVNTEAFF. CDR3 DNA: TGTGCCAGCAGCTTAGCGCCACAGGTGAACACTGAAGCTTTCTTT. The V gene is TRBV7-2, the J gene TRBJ1-1, with D perhaps matching TRBD1 (5 bases). Trimming shortened V by 0 bases and J by 0 bases, and 8 bases separated the two germline ends. The CDR3 runs to 15 residues. Germline V CDR1 and CDR2: SGHTA, FQGNSA.

The rearrangement joins TRBV5-1 to TRBJ2-3, with 8 positions matching TRBD2. From germline, CDR1 is SGHRS and CDR2 YFSETQ. V was pared by 4 bases and J by 0 bases, with 4 bases of the junction left unmatched. CDR3 length equals 15 residues. The DNA for the CDR3 is TGCGCCAGCAGCGGTACTAGCGGTAGCACAGATACGCAGTATTTT. Its translation: CASSGTSGSTDTQYF.

This sequence joins TRBV6-5 and TRBJ1-2; the D gene is possibly TRBD1 (5 bases). Germline assignment: CDR1 MNHEY and CDR2 SVGAGI. V shed 8 bases and J shed 12 bases, with 19 bases lying between them. CDR3 size: 12 residues. In DNA form, the CDR3 reads TGTGCCAGCGGCAGACCGACGGGGGTTAACACCTTC. It codes for CASGRPTGVNTF.

This chain uses TRBV29-1 with TRBJ2-7; D might be TRBD1 (5 bases). This CDR3 region has 13 residues. Between the trimmed V and J ends, which lost 6 bases and 5 bases, there was a span of 17 bases. Per the germline V gene, CDR1 is SQVTM and CDR2 is ANQGSEA. CDR3 region: CSVGQRQGHEQYF. The CDR3 nucleotides are TGCAGCGTGGGTCAAAGGCAGGGTCACGAGCAGTACTTC.

The chain is built from TRBV5-1 and TRBJ2-1; 7 nucleotides agree with TRBD2. Germline V CDR1 and CDR2: SGHRS, YFSETQ. The CDR3 runs 12 residues. The junction had 2 bases not matched to a gene; V was cut back by 4 bases and J by 7 bases. The CDR3 DNA reads TGCGCCAGCAGCCGGGGGGATAATGAGCAGTTCTTC. Amino acid sequence: CASSRGDNEQFF.

The J gene is TRBJ2-4, the V gene TRBV5-6; the match to TRBD1 covers 9 bases. The V gene's germline CDR1 is SGHDT and CDR2 YYEEEE. The CDR3 consists of 14 residues. Losses at the gene ends were 6 bases for V and 6 bases for J; bases not matched to a gene: 7. CDR3 bases: TGTGCCAGCAACCTGGGACAGGGACGAAACATTCAGTACTTC. Amino acids: CASNLGQGRNIQYF.

The chain joins TRBV7-2 to TRBJ2-7, with D maybe TRBD1 (6 bases). The CDR3 is 18 residues long. The V gene lost 4 bases and the J gene lost 0 bases, with 22 bases spanning the gap. Germline-derived CDR1 and CDR2 are SGHTA and FQGNSA. The CDR3 region is CASSSMPGTSRSSYEQYF. The CDR3 region has the DNA TGTGCCAGCAGCTCCATGCCCGGGACATCCCGAAGCTCCTACGAGCAGTACTTC.

The gene calls are TRBV4-2 and TRBJ2-7, with 9 bases fitting TRBD1. The CDR3 length is 15 residues. Trimming removed 1 base from V and 2 bases from J; junction bases left unmatched: 3. Per the germline V gene, CDR1 is LGHNA and CDR2 is YNFKEQ. CDR3 in amino acids: CASSQGTGETYEQYF. Here the CDR3 DNA reads TGTGCCAGCAGCCAAGGGACAGGGGAAACCTACGAGCAGTACTTC.

The chain links TRBV27 to TRBJ1-2, with unresolved D. Trimming took 6 bases from V and 0 from J, leaving 11 bases between them. CDR3 length: 14 amino acids. In germline, CDR1 is MNHEY, CDR2 SMNVEV (reference sequence). CDR3 nucleotide sequence: TGTGCCAGCAGCCCCCTGAAAGCTAACTATGGCTACACCTTC. This gives the protein CASSPLKANYGYTF.

This rearrangement joins TRBV2 to TRBJ1-4; no clear D gene. Germline values: CDR1 SNHLY, CDR2 FYNNEI. The V end was cut by 6 bases, the J end by 7 bases, with 15 bases between. The CDR3 is 14 residues long. The CDR3 DNA is TGTGCCAGCAGGATGGCCACGGGCGGTGAAAAACTGTTTTTT. Protein: CASRMATGGEKLFF. The full variable domain, in which reference TRBV2 and TRBJ1-4 provide the parts outside the CDR3, is EPEVTQTPSHQVTQMGQEVILRCVPISNHLYFYWYRQILGQKVEFLVSFYNNEISEKSEIFDDQFSVERPDGSNFTLKIRSTKLEDSAMYFCASRMATGGEKLFFGSGTQLSVL.

The chain uses TRBV6-5 and TRBJ2-7, with a tentative D call TRBD1 (5 bases). Germline V gene lookup returns CDR1 MNHEY and CDR2 SVGAGI. The V gene lost 0 bases and the J gene lost 1 base, with 7 bases spanning the gap. The CDR3 has 14 amino acids. CDR3 sequence reads: CASSYSQGSYEQYF. CDR3 DNA: TGTGCCAGCAGTTACTCGCAGGGTTCCTACGAGCAGTACTTC.